This T cell receptor (beta chain) came from a study of blood T cell repertoires in COVID-19. The overall study: The United States, Italy and Spain supplied acute and convalescent COVID-19 samples.

V was pared by 7 bases and J by 1 base, with 12 bases between. The V gene's germline CDR1 is SNHLY and CDR2 FYNNEI. There are 14 residues in the CDR3. Method: immunoSEQ multiplex PCR; TCRdb's copy keeps in-frame clones and lacks some. Here the sample spans around 110,000 clones, over 70% being singletons. Sequencing used peripheral blood. The rearrangement joins TRBV2 to TRBJ2-3, with D tentatively TRBD2 (5 bases). The sequence came from a woman in her seventies with acute or convalescent COVID-19. In nucleotides, the CDR3 is TGTGCCAGCATGCTAGCTACCGGCACAGATACGCAGTATTTT. Protein product: CASMLATGTDTQYF.